The present entry profiles one TCR beta chain with its context. The antigen is unknown. These data belong to a study of T cells in Graves' hyperthyroidism and ophthalmopathy. Study outcomes and limitations: Most clonotypes expanded in the thyroid (above 0.001) were also present in blood. For ophthalmopathy, model prediction preceded onset by a median about 6.4 months.

Not enrolled were patients with uncontrolled infection, other autoimmune disease, pregnancy or lactation. Orbital computed tomography, thyroid ultrasound, serum thyroxine and TRAb, and clinical symptoms together informed the diagnoses. The CDR3 regions of TCR beta were amplified from RNA transcripts. HTBI primers were the set used in a first-round RT-PCR of the TCR CDR3. TCRdb called the multiplex PCR reads again in MiXCR, with one record for every CDR3 protein. The table records more than 550,000 distinct CDR3 sequences, approximately 42% of them present only once. The source of this sequence is an adult man with Graves' disease, either hyperthyroidism or ophthalmopathy (not recorded which). The sequenced sample consisted of peripheral blood or thyroid tissue (not recorded which).

CDR3 DNA sequence: TGTGCCAGCAGCCAAGATCAGGGACAGAGTTATGGCTACACCTTC. Amino acids: CASSQDQGQSYGYTF. The rearrangement joins TRBV12-3 or TRBV12-4 to TRBJ1-2; 7 nucleotides line up with TRBD1. V lost 6 bases to trimming and J lost 5 bases; unmatched junction nucleotides: 12. The length of the CDR3 is 15 residues.